What follows are 16 T cell receptor beta chains derived from one specimen sequenced in a study of PD-1 blockade in mismatch repair-deficient tumors. Libraries were prepared by immunoSEQ multiplex PCR; TCRdb keeps only in-frame clonotypes and omits some of them. The repertoire holds over 100,000 clones, with around 80% as singletons. The input for sequencing was peripheral blood, taken approximately 60 weeks after starting pembrolizumab. The receptors originated from an adult with mismatch repair-deficient cancer.

CDR3 DNA: TGTGCCTGGAGTGTACGGCTAGCGGCGAGTTTTCGCTTCGGGCAGTTCTTC. Translating it yields CAWSVRLAASFRFGQFF. This chain joins TRBV30 and TRBJ2-1, with TRBD2 matching 7 bases. The CDR3 has 17 amino acids. Germline V gene lookup returns CDR1 GTSNPN and CDR2 SVGIG (reference sequence). The trim removed 0 bases at V and 12 bases at J, leaving 20 bases unmatched.

The CDR3 bases are TGTGCCAGTAGTGGGTCTCTAGCCAAAAACATTCAGTACTTC. The encoded protein is CASSGSLAKNIQYF. V and J are TRBV19 and TRBJ2-4; D uncertain. Germline values: CDR1 LNHDA, CDR2 SQIVND (reference sequence). The V gene lost 5 bases and the J gene lost 0 bases, with 8 bases spanning the gap. The CDR3 is 14 amino acids.

The chain combines TRBV7-9 with TRBJ2-7, with 7 bases identical to TRBD2. The trim removed 5 bases at V and 0 bases at J, leaving 7 bases unmatched. Germline loops: CDR1 SEHNR, CDR2 FQNEAQ (reference sequence). The CDR3 sequence is 15 residues long. The CDR3 nucleotides read TGTGCCAGCAGCACGGGACTAACTGACTCCTACGAGCAGTACTTC. This codes for CASSTGLTDSYEQYF.

The genes are TRBV6-6 and TRBJ2-7; TRBD2 aligns across 11 bases. There are 16 residues in the CDR3. V was clipped by 5 bases and J by 0 bases; unmatched bases: 6. Per germline, CDR1 MNHNY and CDR2 SVGAGI (reference sequence). This CDR3 is CASSQTGTSGSYEQYF. The CDR3 bases are TGTGCCAGCAGTCAAACCGGGACTAGCGGCTCCTACGAGCAGTACTTC.

J is TRBJ1-1 and V is TRBV11-3, with a tentative D call TRBD1 (5 bases). The CDR3 runs 17 residues. In germline, CDR1 is SGHNT, CDR2 YENEEA. V shed 1 base and J shed 1 base, with 16 bases lying between them. As DNA, the CDR3 is TGTGCCAGCAGCTTAGGGCGAGGGGAGTGGAGGAACACTGAAGCTTTCTTT. The encoded protein is CASSLGRGEWRNTEAFF.

The rearrangement joins TRBV5-4 to TRBJ2-5; tentative D call: TRBD1 (5 bases). Germline V gene sequence: CDR1 SGHNT, CDR2 YYREEE (reference sequence). There are 14 residues in the CDR3. V was clipped by 4 bases and J by 2 bases, with 12 bases between them. CDR3 in amino acids: CASSLTGIQETQYF. In nucleotides, the CDR3 is TGTGCCAGCAGCCTCACAGGAATTCAAGAGACCCAGTACTTC.

This clone was observed a single time. This chain links TRBV7-2 with TRBJ2-7; 7 bases are shared with TRBD2. The germline CDR1 and CDR2 sequences are SGHTA and FQGNSA. The CDR3 sequence is 15 residues long. Trimming at V came to 5 bases and at J to 6 bases, leaving 13 bases not matched to a gene. In DNA form, the CDR3 reads TGTGCCAGCAGCCCACCGGGAAGCGGGACCGGCGAGCAGTACTTC. Translated: CASSPPGSGTGEQYF.

This clone came up a few times. The chain couples TRBV6-1 to TRBJ1-5, with a tentative D call TRBD1 (5 bases). Germline lookup yields CDR1 MNHNS and CDR2 SASEGT. Trimming removed 5 bases from V and 1 base from J, with 9 bases in between. This CDR3 is 14 amino acids long. The CDR3 DNA is TGTGCCAGCAGTAGACAGATAAGCAATCAGCCCCAGCATTTT. Translating gives CASSRQISNQPQHF.

V gene TRBV5-1 combines with J gene TRBJ2-5; D is possibly TRBD1 or TRBD2 (5 bases each). Germline V gene lookup returns CDR1 SGHRS and CDR2 YFSETQ. Trimming cost V 3 bases and J 1 base, with 16 bases left between them. The CDR3 has 16 residues. The DNA for the CDR3 is TGCGCCAGCAGCTCGGGGACCCGACAGCCCCAAGAGACCCAGTACTTC. Protein product: CASSSGTRQPQETQYF.

The gene calls are TRBV28 and TRBJ1-2; D is perhaps TRBD1 (5 bases). Trimming took off 5 bases at V and 4 bases at J, with 11 bases between the two ends. The germline CDR1 and CDR2 sequences are MDHEN and SYDVKM. The CDR3 is 13 residues long. CDR3 bases: TGTGCCAGCAGTGTCGGGGCATCCTATGGCTACACCTTC. This encodes CASSVGASYGYTF.

The rearrangement joins TRBV2 to TRBJ2-3, with 9 nucleotides matching TRBD2. Germline loops: CDR1 SNHLY, CDR2 FYNNEI. With V trimmed by 5 bases and J by 0 bases, 6 bases remained unmatched. This CDR3 has 16 amino acids. In DNA form, the CDR3 reads TGTGCCAGCAGTCGCCTAGCGGGACCTAGCACAGATACGCAGTATTTT. Translating gives CASSRLAGPSTDTQYF.

CDR3 nucleotide sequence: TGCGCCAGCAGCCAACAGAGTAACACCGGGGAGCTGTTTTTT. This translates into CASSQQSNTGELFF. The chain joins TRBV4-1 to TRBJ2-2; the D is unclear. This CDR3 is 14 amino acids long. Trimming took 2 bases from V and 2 from J, leaving 6 bases between them. Germline assignment: CDR1 MGHRA and CDR2 YSYEKL.

The chain employs TRBV5-1 and TRBJ1-2; D gene ambiguous. V was clipped by 3 bases and J by 7 bases, with 10 bases between them. This CDR3 has 12 residues. The V gene's germline CDR1 is SGHRS and CDR2 YFSETQ. The DNA of the CDR3 is TGCGCCAGCAGCTCGGACTCCTCTGGCTACACCTTC. It encodes CASSSDSSGYTF.

The chain uses TRBV15 and TRBJ1-5; D gene ambiguous. The CDR3 consists of 18 residues. The ends were cut back, 5 bases at V and 7 bases at J, with 27 bases in the middle. Germline V gives CDR1 LNHNV, CDR2 YYDKDF (reference sequence). The CDR3 nucleotides are TGTGCCACCAGCGCGCAAGGCGGCGGAGTCATCCACAAGCAGCCCCAGCATTTT. This encodes CATSAQGGGVIHKQPQHF.

This chain uses TRBV19 with TRBJ2-3; TRBD1 matches at 8 bases. The length of the CDR3 is 13 residues. Germline CDR1 reads LNHDA; CDR2 reads SQIVND (reference sequence). The ends lost 2 bases at V and 14 bases at J; junction bases unmatched: 9. The CDR3 DNA is TGTGCCAGTAGTATACAGGTGCAGGGGGCGTCGTATTTT. It is translated as CASSIQVQGASYF.

The rearrangement uses TRBV9 and TRBJ2-1, with 10 bases matching TRBD1. The CDR3 extends over 16 amino acids. The ends lost 4 bases at V and 1 base at J; junction bases unmatched: 5. Germline V gene lookup returns CDR1 SGDLS and CDR2 YYNGEE. The CDR3 reads CASSQAGQGSYNEQFF. The CDR3 DNA sequence: TGTGCCAGCAGCCAGGCGGGACAGGGGTCCTACAATGAGCAGTTCTTC.